These 30 T cell receptor beta chains were sequenced from one sample in a study of vaccination effects on CD4 cells after COVID-19. Viral peptide pools were used in the ViraFEST assay to expand antigen-specific CD4+ T cells, and sequencing came afterward. Following 10 days of culture, CD4+ T cells were isolated. Here immunoSEQ multiplex PCR was the method, and the copy in TCRdb shows in-frame clones only, minus some. This table has 50,000 to 75,000 clones, about four fifths appearing once. Their antigens are not known. The material was CD4+ T cells from PBMCs cultured with HCoV-229E spike peptides, obtained before COVID-19 vaccination. The source is a human donor who received a COVID-19 vaccine.

The J gene is TRBJ2-1, the V gene TRBV19, with D uncertain. From germline, CDR1 is LNHDA and CDR2 SQIVND (reference sequence). CDR3 length: 14 residues. With 7 bases removed from V and 5 bases from J, the gap between germline ends came to 15 bases. The CDR3 loop reads CASTRADWDNEQFF. CDR3 sequence (DNA): TGTGCCAGTACTAGGGCAGATTGGGACAATGAGCAGTTCTTC.

This clone showed up just once. The chain has TRBV3-1 (or the pseudogene TRBV3-2) and TRBJ2-1; possibly TRBD1 for D (5 bases). The V gene's germline CDR1 is LGHDT and CDR2 YNNKEL (reference sequence). V was shortened by 0 bases and J by 15 bases, with 12 bases between the two germline ends. The CDR3 runs 12 residues. In DNA form, the CDR3 reads TGTGCCAGCAGCCAAGATACCCAGGGTAGGTTCTTC. This sequence encodes CASSQDTQGRFF.

This chain connects TRBV4-3 to TRBJ2-3; D tentatively reads TRBD1 or TRBD2 (5 bases each). CDR1 and CDR2 (germline): LGHNA, YSLEER. CDR3 length: 13 residues. Trimming left V 0 bases short and J 6 bases short, with 7 bases between. CDR3 bases: TGCGCCAGCAGCCAAGAATGGGGGGATACGCAGTATTTT. Its translation: CASSQEWGDTQYF.

The rearrangement links TRBV28 to TRBJ1-2, with D tentatively TRBD1 (6 bases). V was clipped by 2 bases and J by 2 bases, with 9 bases between them. Germline V gives CDR1 MDHEN, CDR2 SYDVKM. This CDR3 comprises 14 residues. The CDR3 here is CASSLGQGNYGYTF. The CDR3 nucleotides are TGTGCCAGCAGTTTAGGGCAGGGGAACTATGGCTACACCTTC.

The chain recombines TRBV5-1 with TRBJ2-3; D is ambiguous. CDR1 SGHRS and CDR2 YFSETQ come from the germline V gene. The CDR3 is 15 amino acids. V was trimmed by 1 base and J by 0 bases, leaving 9 bases between them. Here the CDR3 DNA reads TGCGCCAGCAGCTTGTTCGGCAGGAGCACAGATACGCAGTATTTT. Residues: CASSLFGRSTDTQYF.

The chain recombines TRBV9 with TRBJ1-6; D not certain. The CDR3 contains 14 residues. Germline CDR1 reads SGDLS; CDR2 reads YYNGEE. V gave up 2 bases and J gave up 7 bases, with 10 bases separating them. In DNA form, the CDR3 reads TGTGCCAGCAGCGTTGGGCTTATCAATTCACCCCTCCACTTT. Protein: CASSVGLINSPLHF.

The chain links TRBV29-1 to TRBJ2-7; D gene unclear. The CDR3 contains 12 residues. V was pared by 1 base and J by 2 bases, with 6 bases between. The germline gives CDR1 SQVTM, CDR2 ANQGSEA. The CDR3 reads CSVEGKPYEQYV. CDR3 nucleotides: TGCAGCGTTGAAGGTAAACCCTACGAGCAGTACGTC.

The V gene is TRBV7-6, the J gene TRBJ1-6; TRBD1 is a possible D gene (5 bases). The CDR3 covers 15 residues. Trimming took off 1 base at V and 7 bases at J, with 11 bases between the two ends. Germline V gene lookup returns CDR1 SGHVS and CDR2 FNYEAQ. The CDR3 is CASSLVRGTNSPLHF. The CDR3 DNA reads TGTGCCAGCAGCTTAGTAAGGGGAACGAATTCACCCCTCCACTTT.

The V gene is TRBV10-3, the J gene TRBJ2-7, with a possible D match to TRBD1 (6 bases). V dropped 0 bases and J dropped 4 bases, with 10 bases sitting between them. The germline V gene encodes CDR1 ENHRY and CDR2 SYGVKD. This CDR3 comprises 14 residues. CDR3 sequence: CAISESNRAYEQYV. The CDR3 DNA reads as TGTGCCATCAGTGAGTCCAACAGGGCTTACGAGCAGTACGTC.

The CDR3 spells CASSAQRWGVDGYTF. In nucleotides, the CDR3 is TGTGCCAGCAGCGCTCAGCGGTGGGGGGTAGATGGCTACACCTTC. This chain joins TRBV9 and TRBJ1-2; maybe TRBD1 (5 bases). CDR1 is SGDLS, CDR2 YYNGEE, per germline. Trimming took off 3 bases at V and 6 bases at J, with 18 bases between the two ends. CDR3 length equals 15 residues.

This clone was observed a handful of times. The V and J genes are TRBV5-1 and TRBJ1-1; D not certain. V lost 0 bases to trimming and J lost 6 bases, with 9 bases between them. Germline V gene lookup returns CDR1 SGHRS and CDR2 YFSETQ. The CDR3 covers 13 residues. The CDR3 DNA is TGCGCCAGCAGCTTGGGGATGTTGGCTGAAGCTTTCTTT. Translation: CASSLGMLAEAFF. Filled out from reference TRBV5-1 and TRBJ1-1, the complete variable domain reads KAGVTQTPRYLIKTRGQQVTLSCSPISGHRSVSWYQQTPGQGLQFLFEYFSETQRNKGNFPGRFSGRQFSNSRSEMNVSTLELGDSALYLCASSLGMLAEAFFGQGTRLTVV.

The chain carries TRBV6-2 or TRBV6-3 and TRBJ2-1; 9 bases are a match to TRBD1. The CDR3 has 15 amino acids. Germline assignment: CDR1 MNHEY and CDR2 SVGEGT. The V gene end was trimmed by 5 bases and the J gene end by 7 bases; junction bases not matched to a gene: 9. This CDR3 is CASSIQGARRNEQFF. CDR3 nucleotides: TGTGCCAGCAGTATACAGGGGGCGAGGAGGAATGAGCAGTTCTTC.

The V call is TRBV24-1, the J call TRBJ2-5; 13 nucleotides line up with TRBD2. The CDR3 contains 16 residues. After removal of 4 bases from V and 6 bases from J, the junction contained 7 bases not matched to a gene. Germline CDR1 is KGHDR and CDR2 is SFDVKD. DNA for the CDR3: TGTGCCACCAGTGACGGAGGACTAGCGGGGGAGAAGACCCAGTACTTC. It is translated as CATSDGGLAGEKTQYF.

The chain is built from TRBV5-4 and TRBJ2-3; D may be TRBD1 (6 bases). Germline V CDR1 and CDR2: SGHNT, YYREEE (reference sequence). V was pared by 1 base and J by 2 bases, with 14 bases between. The CDR3 has 16 amino acids. The DNA of the CDR3 is TGTGCCAGCAGCTTGAGACAGGCGCCATCCACAGATACGCAGTATTTT. Protein product: CASSLRQAPSTDTQYF.

This clone appeared a few times. The chain combines TRBV30 with TRBJ1-1; maybe TRBD1 (5 bases). Trimming cost V 1 base and J 1 base, with 13 bases left between them. Germline V gives CDR1 GTSNPN, CDR2 SVGIG (reference sequence). The CDR3 loop spans 15 amino acids. The CDR3 sequence: CAWSARAGRNTEAFF. In DNA, the CDR3 is TGTGCCTGGAGTGCTCGTGCAGGGCGGAACACTGAAGCTTTCTTT.

This clone was observed a few times. This chain connects TRBV7-9 to TRBJ2-1; D is uncertain. Trimming shortened V by 5 bases and J by 14 bases, and 10 bases separated the two germline ends. The CDR3 sequence is 10 residues long. Germline assignment: CDR1 SEHNR and CDR2 FQNEAQ (reference sequence). This CDR3 reads CASSPSWEFF. CDR3 DNA sequence: TGTGCCAGCAGCCCCTCGTGGGAGTTCTTC.

The V and J genes are TRBV7-2 and TRBJ1-1, with no clear D. Per germline, CDR1 SGHTA and CDR2 FQGNSA. The CDR3 length is 13 residues. V lost 1 base, J lost 1 base, and 4 bases lay in between. The CDR3 DNA sequence: TGTGCCAGCAGCTTAGATCGGAACACTGAAGCTTTCTTT. Translation: CASSLDRNTEAFF.

This sequence joins TRBV6-2 or TRBV6-3 and TRBJ2-3; D is perhaps TRBD2 (7 bases). This CDR3 has 18 amino acids. V was pared by 5 bases and J by 2 bases, with 23 bases between. CDR1 MNHEY and CDR2 SVGEGT come from the germline V gene. The CDR3 loop is CASSDRGGAGLYTDTQYF. The CDR3 DNA reads TGTGCCAGCAGTGATAGAGGGGGGGCAGGGCTATACACAGATACGCAGTATTTT.

The chain recombines TRBV4-1 with TRBJ2-7, with D tentatively TRBD2 (7 bases). This CDR3 contains 12 residues. Germline CDR1 reads MGHRA; CDR2 reads YSYEKL. In nucleotides, the CDR3 is TGCGCCAGCAGCCAAGATTATAGGGGGGGGCACGTC. Protein: CASSQDYRGGHV.

This clone was detected only a few times. The chain uses TRBV7-2 and TRBJ1-2; 8 bases are shared with TRBD1. The germline V gene encodes CDR1 SGHTA and CDR2 FQGNSA. The junction had 4 bases not matched to a gene; V was cut back by 2 bases and J by 8 bases. The CDR3 is made up of 13 amino acids. In DNA form, the CDR3 reads TGTGCCAGCAGCTTACAGGGGGCAAAAGGCTACACCTTC. It translates to CASSLQGAKGYTF.

The V and J genes are TRBV12-5 and TRBJ2-3; D tentatively reads TRBD1 or TRBD2 (5 bases each). This CDR3 is 14 amino acids long. Germline V gives CDR1 LGHNT, CDR2 FRNRAP. The V and J ends lost 0 bases and 5 bases respectively, with 9 bases between them. The CDR3 protein is CASGLVDGGDTQYF. CDR3 DNA sequence: TGTGCTAGTGGTTTGGTAGATGGGGGAGATACGCAGTATTTT.

This clone has just a few counts. The chain has TRBV7-3 and TRBJ2-2; 8 bases are shared with TRBD1. The V segment lost 5 bases and the J segment 4 bases; nucleotides outside the gene matches: 3. The CDR3 is 14 residues long. The germline CDR1 and CDR2 sequences are SGHTA and FQGTGA. CDR3: CASSLDRVTGELFF. DNA for the CDR3: TGTGCCAGCAGCCTGGACAGGGTCACCGGGGAGCTGTTTTTT.

CDR3 sequence: CASSYSGTTDTQYF. DNA for the CDR3: TGTGCCAGCAGTTACAGCGGGACTACAGATACGCAGTATTTT. The chain recombines TRBV6-2 or TRBV6-3 with TRBJ2-3, with TRBD2 identical over 7 bases. Germline values: CDR1 MNHEY, CDR2 SVGEGT. V lost 2 bases, J lost 3 bases, and 2 bases stayed unmatched. The CDR3 runs 14 residues.

The chain's CDR3 is CAWRDRVGTEAFF. DNA for the CDR3: TGTGCCTGGAGGGACAGAGTGGGCACTGAAGCTTTCTTT. The chain links TRBV30 to TRBJ1-1; a possible D gene is TRBD1 (6 bases). Germline V gene data show CDR1 as GTSNPN and CDR2 as SVGIG (reference sequence). The CDR3 has 13 residues. The V end lost 3 bases, the J end lost 4 bases, and 12 bases lay between the germline ends.

The CDR3, as DNA: TGTGCCAGCAGTTACGCGGGGGGACGCACCGGGGAGCTGTTTTTT. This codes for CASSYAGGRTGELFF. The rearrangement links TRBV6-5 to TRBJ2-2, with 8 bases fitting TRBD2. Trimming removed 2 bases from V and 4 bases from J; junction bases left unmatched: 3. CDR1 MNHEY and CDR2 SVGAGI come from the germline V gene. This CDR3 has 15 residues.

The chain recombines TRBV10-3 with TRBJ2-3, with TRBD2 matching 11 bases. CDR1 and CDR2 (germline): ENHRY, SYGVKD. The V gene end was trimmed by 2 bases and the J gene end by 0 bases; junction bases not matched to a gene: 1. The CDR3 loop spans 16 amino acids. The CDR3: CAISEGLAGSTDTQYF. CDR3 DNA sequence: TGTGCCATCAGTGAGGGACTAGCGGGTAGCACAGATACGCAGTATTTT.

This clone was recorded a few times. The chain uses TRBV3-1 (or the pseudogene TRBV3-2) and TRBJ1-2; D is ambiguous. Trimming took off 3 bases at V and 9 bases at J, with 14 bases between the two ends. Germline assignment: CDR1 LGHDT and CDR2 YNNKEL (reference sequence). The CDR3 has 13 residues. The CDR3 reads CASSHEHRSRYTF. CDR3 DNA: TGTGCCAGCAGCCACGAACACCGGAGTCGCTACACCTTC.

This rearrangement joins TRBV5-3 to TRBJ1-2; D remains ambiguous. TRBV5-3 is an ORF, with its function uncertain. The CDR3 is 14 amino acids. Trimming left V 0 bases short and J 6 bases short, with 12 bases between. The CDR3 bases are TGTGCCAGAAGCTTGGGGAGGGTTTTCGATGGCTACACCTTC. Residues: CARSLGRVFDGYTF.

The chain couples TRBV5-3 to TRBJ2-1; TRBD1 aligns across 8 bases. TRBV5-3 belongs to the ORF category, with a function that is uncertain. The V gene end was trimmed by 5 bases and the J gene end by 10 bases; junction bases not matched to a gene: 11. The CDR3 is 14 residues long. DNA of the CDR3: TGTGCCAGAAGTCAGGACAGGGATTCTCCAGAGCAGTTCTTC. Its translation is CARSQDRDSPEQFF.

This chain connects TRBV6-2 or TRBV6-3 to TRBJ2-7, with 11 bases matching TRBD1. Trimming took 5 bases from V and 2 from J; bases not matched to a gene: 2. The CDR3 covers 14 residues. Looked up from germline, CDR1 is MNHEY and CDR2 is SVGEGT. The CDR3 loop is CASSRGQGAYEQYV. CDR3 bases: TGTGCCAGCAGTAGGGGACAGGGGGCCTACGAGCAGTACGTC.